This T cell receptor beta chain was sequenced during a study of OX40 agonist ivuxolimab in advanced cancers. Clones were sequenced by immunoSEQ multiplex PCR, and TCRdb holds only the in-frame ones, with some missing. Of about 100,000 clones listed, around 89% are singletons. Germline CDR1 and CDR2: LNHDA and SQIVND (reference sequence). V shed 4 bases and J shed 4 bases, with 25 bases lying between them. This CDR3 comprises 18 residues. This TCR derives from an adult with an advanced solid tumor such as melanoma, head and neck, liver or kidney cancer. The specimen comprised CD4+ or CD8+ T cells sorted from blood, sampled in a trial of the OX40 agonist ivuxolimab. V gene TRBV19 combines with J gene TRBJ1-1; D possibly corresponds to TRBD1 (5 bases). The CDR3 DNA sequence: TGTGCCAGTAGTAAAGCGGGGGTGACACCTTTTGGATCCACTGAAGCTTTCTTT. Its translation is CASSKAGVTPFGSTEAFF. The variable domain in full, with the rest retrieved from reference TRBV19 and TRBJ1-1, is DGGITQSPKYLFRKEGQNVTLSCEQNLNHDAMYWYRQDPGQGLRLIYYSQIVNDFQKGDIAEGYSVSREKKESFPLTVTSAQKNPTAFYLCASSKAGVTPFGSTEAFFGQGTRLTVV.